This T cell receptor beta chain emerged from a study of T cells in Graves' hyperthyroidism and ophthalmopathy. Researchers amplified the TCR beta CDR3 regions from RNA transcripts. HTBI primers were employed in a first-round RT-PCR of the TCR CDR3. TCRdb itself ran the multiplex PCR reads through MiXCR, one entry per CDR3 protein. The sample carries about 59,000 distinct CDR3 sequences, roughly 58% recorded once. Germline-derived CDR1 and CDR2 are DFQATT and SNEGSKA (reference sequence). J was trimmed by 5 bases and V by 6 bases; bases with no gene match: 14. The CDR3 spans 15 residues. This clonotype appeared once.

The sequence derives from a woman aged 60-70 years with Graves' ophthalmopathy. The sample consisted of blood. The rearrangement uses TRBV20-1 and TRBJ2-7; 9 bases map to TRBD2. The CDR3 reads CSAGRSGSRANEQYF. CDR3 in DNA: TGCAGTGCCGGTCGTAGCGGGAGTAGGGCGAACGAGCAGTACTTC.